This TCR beta chain was recovered during a study of CD8+ T cells in alopecia areata. Study-wide results and caveats: In lesional scalp, particularly from alopecia totalis/universalis, clonality was higher than in normal scalp.

The authors extracted RNA and reverse transcribed it into cDNA as the sequencing template. Produced via immunoSEQ multiplex PCR; TCRdb's table is partial and in-frame only. The sample has fewer than 350,000 clones; about three fifths are singletons. Noted treatment: oral pan-JAK inhibitor, 5-10 mg twice daily. Alopecia areata patients had lesional scalp punch biopsies and peripheral blood taken from them. Regarding this clone: Its antigen is undetermined.

The CDR3 spans 12 residues. Germline loops: CDR1 SQVTM, CDR2 ANQGSEA. Between the trimmed V and J ends, which lost 4 bases and 4 bases, there was a span of 10 bases. Here the sequenced sample was CD4+ T cells sorted from blood, taken at week 24, from a patient treated with tofacitinib. The sequence came from a human donor with alopecia areata. This chain uses TRBV29-1 with TRBJ1-2; D is ambiguous. The CDR3 region is CSVAADFYGYTF. The CDR3 nucleotides read TGCAGCGTTGCGGCAGATTTCTATGGCTACACCTTC.